The next 13 T cell receptor beta chains were all read from a single sample in a study of cytomegalovirus exposure and HLA in healthy donors. Primers for the PCR totalled 60 Vbeta and 13 Jbeta. TCRdb's table, derived via immunoSEQ multiplex PCR, lists solely in-frame clones and lacks some. The data hold 150,000 to 200,000 clones, with approximately 80% observed a single time. Sequenced input: PBMCs. Receptors were obtained from a woman aged 30 to 39 in good health and CMV-seropositive.

The V call is TRBV10-3, the J call TRBJ1-1; D is possibly TRBD1 (6 bases). Germline loops: CDR1 ENHRY, CDR2 SYGVKD. This CDR3 has 17 amino acids. V lost 0 bases to trimming and J lost 1 base, with 15 bases between them. In DNA form, the CDR3 reads TGTGCCATCAGTGAGTCGAACAGGGCGGAGTGGAACACTGAAGCTTTCTTT. Its translation is CAISESNRAEWNTEAFF.

The chain uses TRBV7-3 and TRBJ2-2; no firm D call. The germline V gene has CDR1 SGHTA and CDR2 FQGTGA. Trimming shortened V by 5 bases and J by 7 bases, and 11 bases separated the two germline ends. CDR3 size: 13 residues. The CDR3 DNA reads TGTGCCAGCAGCGTCAGCCGGAGCGGGGAGCTGTTTTTT. It specifies CASSVSRSGELFF.

The rearrangement links TRBV12-5 to TRBJ1-1, with TRBD1 matching over 7 bases. The CDR3 extends over 21 amino acids. Germline CDR1 is LGHNT and CDR2 is FRNRAP. V lost 4 bases, J lost 0 bases, and 23 bases stayed unmatched. This chain's CDR3 is CASGSIISRQGPLQMNTEAFF. The CDR3 DNA reads as TGTGCTAGTGGTTCCATAATTTCACGACAGGGCCCACTCCAAATGAACACTGAAGCTTTCTTT. Full variable domain (remainder filled in from reference TRBV12-5 and TRBJ1-1): DARVTQTPRHKVTEMGQEVTMRCQPILGHNTVFWYRQTMMQGLELLAYFRNRAPLDDSGMPKDRFSAEMPDATLATLKIQPSEPRDSAVYFCASGSIISRQGPLQMNTEAFFGQGTRLTVV.

This clone came up once. The rearrangement links TRBV27 to TRBJ1-2; D gene ambiguous. Germline loops: CDR1 MNHEY, CDR2 SMNVEV (reference sequence). Deletions cut 6 bases from V and 4 bases from J, with 12 bases between. This CDR3 contains 13 residues. For the CDR3, the DNA is TGTGCCAGCAGAGGAGATTACACCTATGGCTACACCTTC. Encoded protein: CASRGDYTYGYTF.

The gene calls are TRBV27 and TRBJ1-2; TRBD1 is a possible D gene (5 bases). With 3 bases removed from V and 6 bases from J, the gap between germline ends came to 11 bases. The CDR3 runs 13 residues. Looked up from germline, CDR1 is MNHEY and CDR2 is SMNVEV (reference sequence). CDR3 bases: TGTGCCAGCAGTTTGCAGGGTCAGCATGGCTACACCTTC. It specifies CASSLQGQHGYTF.

J is TRBJ1-2 and V is TRBV28, with D unresolved. The CDR3 loop spans 14 amino acids. V was shortened by 6 bases and J by 2 bases, with 13 bases between the two germline ends. CDR1 is MDHEN, CDR2 SYDVKM, per germline. CDR3 DNA: TGTGCCAGCAGACTCCACCCCCGAAACTATGGCTACACCTTC. Protein: CASRLHPRNYGYTF.

The chain uses TRBV10-3 and TRBJ2-6, with D tentatively TRBD1 (5 bases). From germline, CDR1 is ENHRY and CDR2 SYGVKD. V was trimmed by 6 bases and J by 0 bases, leaving 12 bases between them. The CDR3 runs to 16 residues. In nucleotides, the CDR3 is TGTGCCATCAGGTCGACAGTCCTCTCTGGGGCCAACGTCCTGACTTTC. This translates into CAIRSTVLSGANVLTF.

The rearrangement joins TRBV28 to TRBJ2-7; D possibly corresponds to TRBD2 (6 bases). V was pared by 3 bases and J by 7 bases, with 13 bases between. CDR3 length: 13 residues. The germline CDR1 and CDR2 sequences are MDHEN and SYDVKM. The CDR3 spells CASSFNGGKEQYF. The DNA for the CDR3 is TGTGCCAGCAGTTTCAATGGCGGGAAAGAGCAGTACTTC.

The sample holds a few counts of this clone. The chain couples TRBV11-2 to TRBJ1-3; D not certain. This CDR3 contains 14 residues. Germline V CDR1 and CDR2: SGHAT, FQNNGV. Trimming shortened V by 3 bases and J by 0 bases, and 6 bases separated the two germline ends. The CDR3 loop reads CASSFPSSGNTIYF. The CDR3 coding sequence is TGTGCCAGCAGCTTTCCGAGCTCTGGAAACACCATATATTTT.

The chain recombines TRBV5-1 with TRBJ2-1; TRBD1 matches 9 bases. V shed 0 bases, J shed 6 bases, and the junction held 4 bases outside the gene matches. CDR3 length: 15 residues. Germline CDR1 and CDR2: SGHRS and YFSETQ. The CDR3 here is CASSLGTGQGNEQFF. The CDR3 DNA reads TGCGCCAGCAGCTTGGGAACGGGACAGGGCAATGAGCAGTTCTTC.

As DNA, the CDR3 is TGTGCCATCAAGCAGGGAACCGGGGAGCTGTTTTTT. Translated, it gives CAIKQGTGELFF. The rearrangement uses TRBV10-3 and TRBJ2-2; tentative D call: TRBD1 (5 bases). Trimming pared 7 bases from V and 5 bases from J, leaving 8 bases between. The germline gives CDR1 ENHRY, CDR2 SYGVKD. The CDR3 has 12 residues.

V gene TRBV25-1 combines with J gene TRBJ2-7; 9 bases are shared with TRBD1. V lost 6 bases and J lost 5; bases outside the gene matches: 11. Germline-derived CDR1 and CDR2 are MGHDK and SYGVNS. The CDR3 has 15 residues. The CDR3 sequence is CASRRTGESWHEQYF. CDR3 DNA: TGTGCCAGCAGGAGGACAGGGGAGAGTTGGCACGAGCAGTACTTC.

This clone was seen a handful of times. The rearrangement joins TRBV5-1 to TRBJ1-5; D not certain. V lost 4 bases and J 4 bases, leaving 9 bases between the germline ends. The CDR3 runs to 13 residues. Germline V gene lookup returns CDR1 SGHRS and CDR2 YFSETQ. The CDR3 nucleotides read TGCGCCAGCAGCGCGGACTATAATCAGCCCCAGCATTTT. This gives the protein CASSADYNQPQHF. Full variable domain (outside the CDR3, taken from reference TRBV5-1 and TRBJ1-5): KAGVTQTPRYLIKTRGQQVTLSCSPISGHRSVSWYQQTPGQGLQFLFEYFSETQRNKGNFPGRFSGRQFSNSRSEMNVSTLELGDSALYLCASSADYNQPQHFGDGTRLSIL.